This T cell receptor (beta chain) was sequenced during a study of blood T cell repertoires in COVID-19. As for the study in general: Sites in the United States, Italy and Spain provided acute and convalescent COVID-19 samples. In each case, the material was cDNA or gDNA derived from T cells, B-cell-depleted T cells, or PBMCs.

Data came from immunoSEQ multiplex PCR; TCRdb stores just in-frame clones and leaves some out. In the table there are fewer than 70,000 clones, just over 85% of which are singletons. Germline V lookup: CDR1 SQVTM, CDR2 ANQGSEA. Trimming cost V 4 bases and J 5 bases; bases outside gene matches: 7. The CDR3 sequence is 13 residues long. The J gene is TRBJ1-1, the V gene TRBV29-1, with 7 nucleotides matching TRBD1. The clonotype was recovered from a woman aged 60 to 75 with acute or convalescent COVID-19. Sequenced material: peripheral blood. In DNA, the CDR3 is TGCAGCGTTGGTAGACAGGGTCCTACTGAAGCTTTCTTT. It is translated as CSVGRQGPTEAFF.